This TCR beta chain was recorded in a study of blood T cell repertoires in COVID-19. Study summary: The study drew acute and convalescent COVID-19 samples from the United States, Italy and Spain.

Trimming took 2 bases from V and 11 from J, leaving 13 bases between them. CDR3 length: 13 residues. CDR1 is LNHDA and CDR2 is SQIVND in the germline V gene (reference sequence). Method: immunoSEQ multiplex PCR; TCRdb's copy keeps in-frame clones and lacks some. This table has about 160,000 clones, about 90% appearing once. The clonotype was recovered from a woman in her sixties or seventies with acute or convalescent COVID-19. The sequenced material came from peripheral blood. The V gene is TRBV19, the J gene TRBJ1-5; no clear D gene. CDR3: CASSIMGVGTQHF. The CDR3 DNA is TGTGCCAGTAGTATAATGGGAGTGGGGACCCAGCATTTT.